A selection of T cell receptor beta chains follows, all from one sample in a study of T cell changes during pregnancy in multiple sclerosis. The assay was immunoSEQ multiplex PCR, and TCRdb's table has in-frame clones only and misses some. This repertoire shows some 30,000 clones, roughly 89% found once; its top ten account for approximately 8%. Here the sequenced sample was CD8+ T cells from peripheral blood mononuclear cells, taken before pregnancy. Every receptor here comes from a female donor with multiple sclerosis, enrolled in a pregnancy study. CDR3s include the opening cysteine and the closing phenylalanine or tryptophan. D genes are given only for firm matches. Clone size is not always given. Where it is, it says once, few, many or a class for expanded clones.

CDR3 DNA: TGCGCCAGCAGCCCGGACAGTACGGGCGGGGCCAACGTCCTGACTTTC
CDR3 protein: CASSPDSTGGANVLTF
clone size: .
V gene: TRBV4-3
J gene: TRBJ2-6
D gene: .

CDR3 DNA: TGTGCCAGCAGCTTAAACCCCGGGACAAGTACAGATACGCAGTATTTT
CDR3 protein: CASSLNPGTSTDTQYF
clone size: .
V gene: TRBV7-3
J gene: TRBJ2-3
D gene: .

CDR3 DNA: TGCGCCAGCAGCCCGACAGAGTCCTACGAGCAGTACTTC
CDR3 protein: CASSPTESYEQYF
clone size: .
V gene: TRBV5-1
J gene: TRBJ2-7
D gene: .

CDR3 DNA: TGCGCCAGCAGCCAAGGCGCCAACCCCTACGAGCAGTACTTC
CDR3 protein: CASSQGANPYEQYF
clone size: .
V gene: TRBV4-3
J gene: TRBJ2-7
D gene: .

CDR3 DNA: TGTGCCAGCAGCTTGGTGGTCAGGGGAGAGGGGGACACTGAAGCTTTCTTT
CDR3 protein: CASSLVVRGEGDTEAFF
clone size: medium-sized
V gene: TRBV5-6
J gene: TRBJ1-1
D gene: .

CDR3 DNA: TGTGCCAGCAGCCAAATACGGACAGGGTTGTCACCCCTCCACTTT
CDR3 protein: CASSQIRTGLSPLHF
clone size: .
V gene: TRBV5-8
J gene: TRBJ1-6
D gene: TRBD1

CDR3 DNA: TGCGCCAGCAGCCAAGAGACAGGGGTGAGCAAAGCTTTCTTT
CDR3 protein: CASSQETGVSKAFF
clone size: .
V gene: TRBV4-1
J gene: TRBJ1-1
D gene: TRBD1

CDR3 DNA: TGTGCCACCAGCAGAGGGCACCCGAACACTGAAGCTTTCTTT
CDR3 protein: CATSRGHPNTEAFF
clone size: .
V gene: TRBV15
J gene: TRBJ1-1
D gene: .

CDR3 DNA: TGTGCCAGCAGCTTGAGGGTAGGGGGACAGTCCTACGAGCAGTACTTC
CDR3 protein: CASSLRVGGQSYEQYF
clone size: .
V gene: TRBV5-4
J gene: TRBJ2-7
D gene: TRBD1

CDR3 DNA: TGTGCCACCAGCAGAGTTTTAGGACAGGGGACCGGGGAGCTGTTTTTT
CDR3 protein: CATSRVLGQGTGELFF
clone size: .
V gene: TRBV15
J gene: TRBJ2-2
D gene: TRBD1

CDR3 DNA: TGTGCCAGCAGCTCGCGGGGGGCCGACGAGCAGTACTTC
CDR3 protein: CASSSRGADEQYF
clone size: once
V gene: TRBV11-3
J gene: TRBJ2-7
D gene: TRBD2